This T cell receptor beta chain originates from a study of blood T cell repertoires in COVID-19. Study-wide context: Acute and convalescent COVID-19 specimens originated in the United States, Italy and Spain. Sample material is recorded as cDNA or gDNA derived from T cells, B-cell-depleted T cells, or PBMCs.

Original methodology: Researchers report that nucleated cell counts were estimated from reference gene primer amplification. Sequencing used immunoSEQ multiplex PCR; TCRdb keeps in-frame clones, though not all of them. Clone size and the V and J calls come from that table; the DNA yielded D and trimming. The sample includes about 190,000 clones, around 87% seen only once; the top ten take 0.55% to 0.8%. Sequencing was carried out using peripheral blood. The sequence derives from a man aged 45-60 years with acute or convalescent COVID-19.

The CDR3 protein is CASSLGQQNTEAFF. DNA of the CDR3: TGTGCCAGCAGCTTGGGGCAGCAGAACACTGAAGCTTTCTTT. The chain carries TRBV7-8 and TRBJ1-1, with D possibly matching TRBD1 (5 bases). CDR1 and CDR2 (germline): SGHVS, FQNEAQ. V shed 3 bases and J shed 1 base, with 9 bases lying between them. The CDR3 spans 14 residues.